Below are 32 T cell receptor beta chains sequenced from a single sample in a study of regulatory T cells in long-lasting Graves disease. Time point reported: persistent/refractory GD, antithyroid drugs over 5 years with positive TRAb. The TCR library was made from RNA extracted from PBMCs. Building of the TCR beta libraries involved iRepertoire HTBI primers and Arm-PCR of CDR3 regions. TCRdb re-called the multiplex PCR reads with MiXCR, one entry per CDR3 protein. The sample yields more than 300,000 distinct CDR3 sequences, roughly 24% seen once. Source: peripheral blood mononuclear cells (PBMCs), taken when the disease was refractory, from a patient treated with antithyroid drugs. These receptors were taken from a woman aged 40-49 years with Graves disease.

On this clonotype itself: A much bigger clone sits one base away, suggesting this may be a read error. The V gene is TRBV27, the J gene TRBJ1-1, with D unclear. The CDR3 is 13 residues long. Germline V gene data show CDR1 as MNHEY and CDR2 as SMNVEV (reference sequence). Written as DNA, the CDR3 is TGTGTCAGCAGTTTATCGGCGGTCACTGAAGCTTTCTTT. Its translation is CVSSLSAVTEAFF.

The rearrangement links TRBV27 to TRBJ2-3, with D perhaps matching TRBD2 (5 bases). CDR1 MNHEY and CDR2 SMNVEV come from the germline V gene (reference sequence). Trimming left V 10 bases short and J 1 base short, with 15 bases between. The CDR3 runs to 14 residues. In DNA form, the CDR3 reads TGTGCCACCCCCGGCGAGGGCCGCACAGATACGCAGTATTTT. Its protein product is CATPGEGRTDTQYF.

This clonotype was detected a few times. This chain links TRBV29-1 with TRBJ1-1; D possibly corresponds to TRBD1 (5 bases). The CDR3 runs 11 residues. CDR1 is SQVTM, CDR2 ANQGSEA, per germline. V lost 3 bases and J lost 9, with 11 bases in between. CDR3 nucleotide sequence: TGCAGCGTTGATAGGGGTGACCAAGCTTTCTTT. Translation: CSVDRGDQAFF. The complete variable domain, with remaining parts taken from reference TRBV29-1 and TRBJ1-1, reads SAVISQKPSRDICQRGTSLTIQCQVDSQVTMMFWYRQQPGQSLTLIATANQGSEATYESGFVIDKFPISRPNLTFSTLTVSNMSPEDSSIYLCSVDRGDQAFFGQGTRLTVV.

Note on this clonotype: A much larger clone differs by one base, so this may be a read error. This chain joins TRBV28 and TRBJ2-5; D unclear. Germline CDR1 is MDHEN and CDR2 is SYDVKM. The CDR3 length is 14 residues. In DNA, the CDR3 is TGTGCCAGCAGTTTATCGTCTTCCGAAGAGGCCCAGTACTTC. Its translation is CASSLSSSEEAQYF.

There are a few counts of this clonotype. This chain links TRBV10-3 with TRBJ1-1, with a possible D match to TRBD1 (6 bases). Germline CDR1 ENHRY, CDR2 SYGVKD. The CDR3 is 15 amino acids. Trimming stripped 10 bases from V and 11 bases from J, with 29 bases between. CDR3 nucleotides: TGTGCCACAACACCAACAGGGTCTGGTGAGTACAAGGCTTTCTTT. Amino acid sequence: CATTPTGSGEYKAFF.

This clonotype was seen more than once but under ten times. The chain employs TRBV5-6 and TRBJ2-4; tentative D call: TRBD1 (6 bases). The CDR3 is made up of 15 amino acids. Germline CDR1 SGHDT, CDR2 YYEEEE. V gave up 5 bases and J gave up 1 base, with 13 bases separating them. The CDR3 nucleotides read TGTGCCAGCAGTCTTACAGGGTTCGCCAAAAACATTCAGTACTTC. It yields the protein CASSLTGFAKNIQYF.

This clonotype has ten or more counts. The gene calls are TRBV7-9 and TRBJ2-4; D might be TRBD1 (5 bases). The CDR3 totals 13 residues. V lost 4 bases to trimming and J lost 5 bases, with 9 bases between them. CDR1 is SEHNR, CDR2 FQNEAQ, per germline (reference sequence). The CDR3 nucleotides read TGTGCCAGCAGCTCACTACAGGAAAACATTCAGTACTTC. Its translation is CASSSLQENIQYF.

CDR3: CASSLVLAGGNSYEQYF. The CDR3 DNA reads TGTGCCAGCAGTTTGGTGCTAGCGGGAGGTAACTCCTACGAGCAGTACTTC. The chain joins TRBV28 to TRBJ2-7, with TRBD2 matching over 11 bases. The CDR3 consists of 17 residues. Germline-derived CDR1 and CDR2 are MDHEN and SYDVKM. V was pared by 3 bases and J by 0 bases, with 7 bases of the junction left unmatched.

There are many counts of this clonotype. This rearrangement joins TRBV28 to TRBJ2-7; 10 bases match TRBD2. This CDR3 spans 15 amino acids. In germline, CDR1 is MDHEN, CDR2 SYDVKM. The V gene end was trimmed by 4 bases and the J gene end by 2 bases; junction bases not matched to a gene: 5. Written as DNA, the CDR3 is TGTGCCAGCAGTTCAGCGGGAGGGCCGGCCTACGAGCAGTACTTC. This gives the protein CASSSAGGPAYEQYF.

The rearrangement joins TRBV5-1 to TRBJ2-2; D gene ambiguous. This CDR3 contains 15 residues. V was cut by 7 bases and J by 1 base, with 14 bases left in between. CDR1 is SGHRS, CDR2 YFSETQ, per germline. The DNA for the CDR3 is TGCGCCAGCGGCCAACGTTCAGGGAACACCGGGGAGCTGTTTTTT. Encoded protein: CASGQRSGNTGELFF. The entire variable domain, with the rest obtained from reference TRBV5-1 and TRBJ2-2, is as follows: KAGVTQTPRYLIKTRGQQVTLSCSPISGHRSVSWYQQTPGQGLQFLFEYFSETQRNKGNFPGRFSGRQFSNSRSEMNVSTLELGDSALYLCASGQRSGNTGELFFGEGSRLTVL.

The chain carries TRBV11-2 and TRBJ1-1; D call uncertain. This CDR3 comprises 16 residues. Per germline, CDR1 SGHAT and CDR2 FQNNGV. Trimming pared 2 bases from V and 0 bases from J, leaving 13 bases between. The chain's CDR3 is CASSLFVSALNTEAFF. CDR3 nucleotide sequence: TGTGCCAGCAGCTTATTCGTTTCGGCTTTGAACACTGAAGCTTTCTTT. Together with reference TRBV11-2 and TRBJ1-1, the CDR3 gives the full variable domain: EAGVAQSPRYKIIEKRQSVAFWCNPISGHATLYWYQQILGQGPKLLIQFQNNGVVDDSQLPKDRFSAERLKGVDSTLKIQPAKLEDSAVYLCASSLFVSALNTEAFFGQGTRLTVV.

The chain links TRBV6-2 or TRBV6-3 to TRBJ2-5; D is unclear. The V gene lost 6 bases and the J gene lost 4 bases, with 18 bases spanning the gap. Germline CDR1 is MNHEY and CDR2 is SVGEGT. This CDR3 is built from 15 residues. This chain's CDR3 is CASSHSVTDGETQYF. CDR3 in DNA: TGTGCCAGCAGCCACTCAGTGACCGACGGAGAGACCCAGTACTTC.

The chain uses TRBV4-1 and TRBJ2-4; a possible D gene is TRBD2 (6 bases). The V gene's germline CDR1 is MGHRA and CDR2 YSYEKL. V was shortened by 0 bases and J by 7 bases, with 16 bases between the two germline ends. The CDR3 is 16 residues long. CDR3 amino acids: CASSQDGSGAGNIQYF. CDR3 coding DNA: TGCGCCAGCAGCCAAGACGGGAGTGGGGCTGGGAACATTCAGTACTTC.

This clonotype came up many times. V usage is TRBV28 and J usage is TRBJ2-7, with unresolved D. Germline lookup yields CDR1 MDHEN and CDR2 SYDVKM. This CDR3 has 13 residues. The germline V and J ends were trimmed by 4 bases and 9 bases, with 16 bases remaining between them. CDR3: CASSSGRAIRQYF. The CDR3 region has the DNA TGTGCCAGCAGTTCCGGACGGGCCATAAGGCAGTACTTC.

This clonotype showed up many times. The chain carries TRBV28 and TRBJ2-5, with 7 bases aligning to TRBD2. The CDR3 contains 17 residues. Germline V CDR1 and CDR2: MDHEN, SYDVKM. With V trimmed by 1 base and J by 3 bases, 11 bases remained unmatched. CDR3 residues: CASSLLRGRGSKETQYF. In DNA, the CDR3 is TGTGCCAGCAGTTTATTGCGCGGGAGAGGGTCGAAAGAGACCCAGTACTTC. Using reference TRBV28 and TRBJ2-5 for the parts outside the CDR3, the full variable domain is DVKVTQSSRYLVKRTGEKVFLECVQDMDHENMFWYRQDPGLGLRLIYFSYDVKMKEKGDIPEGYSVSREKKERFSLILESASTNQTSMYLCASSLLRGRGSKETQYFGPGTRLLVL.

The V gene is TRBV28, the J gene TRBJ2-6; D gene ambiguous. V lost 5 bases to trimming and J lost 2 bases, with 13 bases between them. The CDR3 is 16 amino acids. Germline CDR1 reads MDHEN; CDR2 reads SYDVKM. CDR3 nucleotide sequence: TGTGCCAGCAGTACCCGGGTTCTGCCTGGGGCCAACGTCCTGACTTTC. This gives the protein CASSTRVLPGANVLTF.

This clonotype was seen ten or more times. The rearrangement joins TRBV27 to TRBJ2-5, with 7 bases lining up with TRBD1. The J segment lost 5 bases and the V segment lost 6 bases, leaving 9 bases of the junction unmatched. There are 14 residues in the CDR3. The germline V gene encodes CDR1 MNHEY and CDR2 SMNVEV (reference sequence). The CDR3 bases are TGTGCCAGCAGCCAGAACAGGGGCCGGGAGACCCAGTACTTC. Translating gives CASSQNRGRETQYF.

The sample holds a few counts of this clonotype. CDR3: CASSLEHYEQYF. CDR3 nucleotide sequence: TGTGCCAGCAGCTTGGAGCACTACGAGCAGTACTTC. This rearrangement joins TRBV5-4 to TRBJ2-7; no clear D gene. The CDR3 extends over 12 amino acids. V lost 0 bases and J 3 bases, leaving 4 bases between the germline ends. The germline CDR1 and CDR2 sequences are SGHNT and YYREEE (reference sequence).

In this sample, this clonotype turned up a few times. V gene TRBV2 combines with J gene TRBJ1-2, with D perhaps matching TRBD1 (6 bases). Between the trimmed V and J ends, which lost 4 bases and 4 bases, there was a span of 16 bases. Germline loops: CDR1 SNHLY, CDR2 FYNNEI. The CDR3 has 15 residues. CDR3 bases: TGTGCCAGCAGTGCCTCCCAGGGGACTGCCTATGGCTACACCTTC. It translates to CASSASQGTAYGYTF.

This clonotype has at least ten counts. This chain joins TRBV29-1 and TRBJ2-7; D possibly uses TRBD1 or TRBD2 (7 bases each). The germline CDR1 and CDR2 sequences are SQVTM and ANQGSEA. V lost 2 bases, J lost 6 bases, and 17 bases lay in between. The CDR3 has 14 residues. CDR3 sequence reads: CSVETPTGRGEQYF. CDR3 coding DNA: TGCAGCGTTGAAACCCCGACAGGGAGGGGCGAGCAGTACTTC.

This clonotype was picked up a small number of times. The chain is built from TRBV29-1 and TRBJ2-7; 10 bases are shared with TRBD1. The V and J ends lost 5 bases and 0 bases, in that order; junction bases with no gene match: 4. The CDR3 spans 14 residues. Germline assignment: CDR1 SQVTM and CDR2 ANQGSEA. DNA of the CDR3: TGCAGCGTTTCCGACAGGGGGCCCTCCTACGAGCAGTACTTC. This translates into CSVSDRGPSYEQYF.

This clonotype was observed once. The chain recombines TRBV28 with TRBJ2-6; D is possibly TRBD1 or TRBD2 (5 bases each). CDR1 is MDHEN, CDR2 SYDVKM, per germline. Trimming pared 6 bases from V and 0 bases from J, leaving 21 bases between. The CDR3 is made up of 19 amino acids. The CDR3 protein is CASSRWGIQLSSGANVLTF. The CDR3 DNA follows: TGTGCCAGCAGCCGATGGGGGATCCAACTAAGCTCTGGGGCCAACGTCCTGACTTTC. The entire variable domain, with the rest obtained from reference TRBV28 and TRBJ2-6, is as follows: DVKVTQSSRYLVKRTGEKVFLECVQDMDHENMFWYRQDPGLGLRLIYFSYDVKMKEKGDIPEGYSVSREKKERFSLILESASTNQTSMYLCASSRWGIQLSSGANVLTFGAGSRLTVL.

V is TRBV6-1 and J is TRBJ1-2; 9 bases fit TRBD1. With 5 bases clipped from V and 7 bases from J, the junction kept 5 bases outside the gene matches. The CDR3 sequence is 13 residues long. Germline CDR1 is MNHNS and CDR2 is SASEGT. Written as DNA, the CDR3 is TGTGCCAGCAGTCGGGACAGGGTAACTGGCTACACCTTC. It translates to CASSRDRVTGYTF.

J is TRBJ2-6 and V is TRBV5-1, with D perhaps matching TRBD1 (5 bases). This CDR3 has 16 amino acids. Per germline, CDR1 SGHRS and CDR2 YFSETQ. V lost 1 base and J 2 bases, leaving 10 bases between the germline ends. CDR3 in amino acids: CASSLPGRAGANVLTF. The CDR3 DNA follows: TGCGCCAGCAGCTTGCCAGGCAGGGCTGGGGCCAACGTCCTGACTTTC. Filled out from reference TRBV5-1 and TRBJ2-6, the complete variable domain reads KAGVTQTPRYLIKTRGQQVTLSCSPISGHRSVSWYQQTPGQGLQFLFEYFSETQRNKGNFPGRFSGRQFSNSRSEMNVSTLELGDSALYLCASSLPGRAGANVLTFGAGSRLTVL.

This clonotype showed up just a few times. The rearrangement uses TRBV10-2 and TRBJ1-6; D gene ambiguous. The CDR3 loop spans 14 amino acids. V lost 7 bases to trimming and J lost 8 bases, with 15 bases between them. Germline V gene sequence: CDR1 WSHSY, CDR2 SAAADI. The CDR3 reads CASTLQNDYSPLHF. DNA for the CDR3: TGCGCCAGCACCCTCCAGAATGATTATTCACCCCTCCACTTT.

The chain couples TRBV18 to TRBJ2-2; no firm D call. The ends were cut back, 3 bases at V and 7 bases at J, with 9 bases in the middle. Germline assignment: CDR1 KGHSH and CDR2 LQKENI. The CDR3 has 13 residues. The CDR3 nucleotides read TGTGCCAGCTCACCTGGGCAACACGGGGAGCTGTTTTTT. Translation gives CASSPGQHGELFF.

This chain connects TRBV7-3 to TRBJ1-1; D might be TRBD1 (6 bases). Trimming removed 8 bases at V and 1 base at J, with 11 bases between. Germline values: CDR1 SGHTA, CDR2 FQGTGA. The length of the CDR3 is 13 residues. The CDR3 spells CASGRTANTEAFF. The CDR3 DNA reads as TGTGCCAGCGGACGGACAGCGAACACTGAAGCTTTCTTT.

This clonotype was counted ten times or more. V and J are TRBV20-1 and TRBJ2-1; TRBD2 might be the D (5 bases). Germline V CDR1 and CDR2: DFQATT, SNEGSKA (reference sequence). This CDR3 is built from 13 residues. V was clipped by 0 bases and J by 6 bases, with 9 bases between them. The CDR3 spells CSAREGVINEQFF. DNA for the CDR3: TGCAGTGCTAGAGAGGGAGTGATCAATGAGCAGTTCTTC.

This clonotype was observed a few times. The V and J genes are TRBV11-2 and TRBJ1-2; maybe TRBD1 (5 bases). This CDR3 spans 13 amino acids. The V end was cut by 5 bases, the J end by 5 bases, with 12 bases between. The germline gives CDR1 SGHAT, CDR2 FQNNGV. CDR3 nucleotide sequence: TGTGCCAGCAGCCCTATCGACAGTTATGGCTACACCTTC. Amino acids: CASSPIDSYGYTF.

The sample holds many counts of this clonotype. This rearrangement joins TRBV28 to TRBJ1-5; a weak D match, TRBD1 (6 bases). CDR1 MDHEN and CDR2 SYDVKM come from the germline V gene. Trimming pared 3 bases from V and 5 bases from J, leaving 11 bases between. The CDR3 sequence is 14 residues long. The CDR3 loop is CASSFGTGHQPQHF. Here the CDR3 DNA reads TGTGCCAGCAGTTTTGGAACAGGGCATCAGCCCCAGCATTTT.

The chain recombines TRBV5-5 with TRBJ2-5, with 7 bases aligning to TRBD1. Per germline, CDR1 SGHKS and CDR2 YYEKEE (reference sequence). The V and J ends lost 4 bases and 1 base, in that order; junction bases with no gene match: 7. The CDR3 is 15 amino acids. CDR3 in DNA: TGTGCCAGCAGCCAGGACAGGATCTCCCAAGAGACCCAGTACTTC. This sequence encodes CASSQDRISQETQYF. Full variable domain (outside the CDR3, taken from reference TRBV5-5 and TRBJ2-5): DAGVTQSPTHLIKTRGQQVTLRCSPISGHKSVSWYQQVLGQGPQFIFQYYEKEERGRGNFPDRFSARQFPNYSSELNVNALLLGDSALYLCASSQDRISQETQYFGPGTRLLVL.

This clonotype has only a few counts. The chain employs TRBV20-1 and TRBJ1-5; no definite D call. CDR3 length: 13 residues. Germline lookup yields CDR1 DFQATT and CDR2 SNEGSKA (reference sequence). Trimming pared 6 bases from V and 4 bases from J, leaving 13 bases between. Written as DNA, the CDR3 is TGCAGTGCGCCCCACGGCGGGAATCAGCCCCAGCATTTT. Its translation is CSAPHGGNQPQHF.